Sequencing of this T cell receptor beta chain was carried out in a study of T cells in Graves' hyperthyroidism and ophthalmopathy. Points from the study as a whole: Among thyroid clonotypes expanded above 0.001, most also appeared in blood.

Patients showing uncontrolled infection, other autoimmune disease, pregnancy or lactation were ineligible. The PBMCs were sourced from fresh peripheral blood (around 9.9 ml). This CDR3 contains 15 residues. Germline V gene data show CDR1 as KGHSH and CDR2 as LQKENI. The sample holds a few counts of this clonotype. Its antigen is undetermined. An end of the junction differs from the germline gene, which may be a read error. Template material for amplifying TCR beta CDR3 regions consisted of RNA transcripts. Carried out on the TCR CDR3, a first-round RT-PCR used the HTBI primer set. MiXCR, applied by TCRdb to the multiplex PCR reads, yields one record per CDR3 protein. The table lists 360,000 or so distinct CDR3 sequences, 15% to 20% of them singletons, with less than 20% in the top ten.

This chain connects TRBV18 to TRBJ2-7; 9 bases agree with TRBD1. The sample comprised blood. The sequence came from a woman in her thirties or forties with Graves' ophthalmopathy. CDR3 sequence reads: CTSSPGQGLPSEQYF. CDR3 nucleotides: TGTACCAGCTCACCGGGACAGGGCTTACCGAGCGAGCAGTACTTC.